A few counts support the clone carrying this T cell receptor beta chain. These data are taken from a study of blood T cell repertoires in COVID-19. For the study at large: The study drew acute and convalescent COVID-19 samples from the United States, Italy and Spain. The cDNA or gDNA used as material had been derived from T cells, B-cell-depleted T cells, or PBMCs.

V gave up 7 bases and J gave up 10 bases, with 17 bases separating them. Germline V gene data show CDR1 as LNHDA and CDR2 as SQIVND (reference sequence). The CDR3 totals 13 residues. Data came from immunoSEQ multiplex PCR; TCRdb stores just in-frame clones and leaves some out. The profile shows approximately 250,000 clones, 70% to 90% of them singletons. The rearrangement links TRBV19 to TRBJ1-5; the D is unclear. Sequencing used peripheral blood. The sequence was collected from a man aged 45-65 years with acute or convalescent COVID-19. The CDR3 spells CASTPGGKRPQHF. CDR3 nucleotides: TGTGCCAGTACCCCGGGAGGTAAGAGACCCCAGCATTTT.